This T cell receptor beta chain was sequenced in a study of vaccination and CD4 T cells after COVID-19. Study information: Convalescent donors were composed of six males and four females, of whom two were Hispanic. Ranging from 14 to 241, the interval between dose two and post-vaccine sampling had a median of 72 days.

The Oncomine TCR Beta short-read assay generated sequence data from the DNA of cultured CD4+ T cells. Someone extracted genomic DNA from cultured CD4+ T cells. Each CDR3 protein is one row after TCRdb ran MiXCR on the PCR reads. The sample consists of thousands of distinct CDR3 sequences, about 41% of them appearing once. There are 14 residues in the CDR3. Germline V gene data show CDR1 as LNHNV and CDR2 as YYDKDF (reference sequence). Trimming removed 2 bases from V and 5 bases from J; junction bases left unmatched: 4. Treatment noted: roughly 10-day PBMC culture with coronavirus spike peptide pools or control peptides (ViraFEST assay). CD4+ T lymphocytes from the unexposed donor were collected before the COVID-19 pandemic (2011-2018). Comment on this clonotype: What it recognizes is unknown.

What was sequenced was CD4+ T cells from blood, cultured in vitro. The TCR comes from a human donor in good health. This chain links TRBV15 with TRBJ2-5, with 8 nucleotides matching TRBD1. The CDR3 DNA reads TGTGCCACCAGCAGACAGGGGGCCGGGGAGACCCAGTACTTC. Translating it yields CATSRQGAGETQYF. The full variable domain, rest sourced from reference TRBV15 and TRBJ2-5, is DAMVIQNPRYQVTQFGKPVTLSCSQTLNHNVMYWYQQKSSQAPKLLFHYYDKDFNNEADTPDNFQSRRPNTSFCFLDIRSPGLGDTAMYLCATSRQGAGETQYFGPGTRLLVL.